What follows is one T cell receptor (beta chain) and its context. The antigen is undetermined. The CDR3 has 13 amino acids. Germline CDR1 is LNHDA and CDR2 is SQIVND (reference sequence). Trimming pared 3 bases from V and 1 base from J, leaving 6 bases between. These data are taken from a study of cytomegalovirus exposure and HLA in healthy donors. The PCR made use of 60 Vbeta and 13 Jbeta primers. Repertoires were generated with immunoSEQ multiplex PCR, while TCRdb's copy carries only in-frame clones and drops some. In the table there are about 110,000 clones, over 70% of which are singletons. Findings of the study overall: Later analysis identified some 16,000 TCR beta sequences associated with HLA alleles, using a false discovery rate threshold of 0.05.

The sequencing sample was made of PBMCs. The chain carries TRBV19 and TRBJ2-5; D is unclear. The TCR originated in a middle-aged man in good health and CMV-seronegative. CDR3 residues: CASSIGVQETQYF. The CDR3 DNA reads TGTGCCAGTAGTATCGGAGTCCAAGAGACCCAGTACTTC.